These T cell receptor beta chains were read from a single sample in a study of shared clonotypes between healthy human individuals. The data were produced by immunoSEQ multiplex PCR, yet TCRdb's version contains in-frame clones alone and is incomplete. The sample holds about 1 million clones; 65% to 80% are singletons and the top ten take approximately 1.5%. Input material: memory CD4+ T cells sorted from blood. The receptor source for this set is a man aged 18 to 30 in good health. Each CDR3 is given with its conserved first and last residue. Each record gives: CDR3 length, V gene, J gene, D gene, clone size, CDR3 DNA, CDR3 protein. D genes are given only for firm matches. Clone size appears in some rows only: once, few, many, or a class for an expanded clone.

13	TRBV18	TRBJ2-7	TRBD1	NA	TGTGCCAGCTCACCCGGACAGGCCCACGAGCAGTACTTC	CASSPGQAHEQYF
15	TRBV6-5	TRBJ2-2	NA	NA	TGTGCCAGCAGAAAAGGGGACATACTCACCGGGGAGCTGTTTTTT	CASRKGDILTGELFF
14	TRBV5-1	TRBJ2-7	TRBD2	NA	TGCGCCAGCAGCTTTAGTAGCGGGGCCTACGAGCAGTACTTC	CASSFSSGAYEQYF
14	TRBV27	TRBJ2-7	NA	once	TGTGCCAGCAGTTTGGAGATGGGTAGGGGGGAGCAGTACTTC	CASSLEMGRGEQYF
14	TRBV11-1	TRBJ1-2	NA	NA	TGTGCCAGCAGCCCCGAGGCAGGGTCGGGTGGCTACACCTTC	CASSPEAGSGGYTF
18	TRBV15	TRBJ2-6	NA	NA	TGTGCCACCAGCGCAGAAGCCAGAAGTTTCTCTGGGGCCAACGTCCTGACTTTC	CATSAEARSFSGANVLTF
16	TRBV21-1	TRBJ1-6	NA	NA	TGTGCCAGCAGCATACATTATTGGGAAGATAATTCACCCCTCCACTTT	CASSIHYWEDNSPLHF
13	TRBV6-5	TRBJ2-2	NA	NA	TGTGCCAGCAGGACTCGGAACACCGGGGAGCTGTTTTTT	CASRTRNTGELFF
16	TRBV11-2	TRBJ2-2	TRBD2	NA	TGTGCCAGCAGCTTAGATCGGGGGGGCCACACCGGGGAGCTGTTTTTT	CASSLDRGGHTGELFF
16	TRBV5-1	TRBJ2-6	NA	NA	TGCGCCAGCAGCTTGGAAGGGTACTCTGGGGCCAACGTCCTGACTTTC	CASSLEGYSGANVLTF
17	TRBV4-3	TRBJ2-1	TRBD2	NA	TGCGCCAGCAGCCAAGATTCTGGGACTAGCGGGAAGTATGAGCAGTTCTTC	CASSQDSGTSGKYEQFF
17	TRBV19	TRBJ1-3	NA	NA	TGTGCCAGTAGTATGGCCTCCGGGTGGAACAAGGGGGACACCATATATTTT	CASSMASGWNKGDTIYF
13	TRBV6-5	TRBJ1-2	TRBD1	NA	TGTGCCAGCGGGGACAGGGCTTTTCATGGCTACACCTTC	CASGDRAFHGYTF
21	TRBV12-2	TRBJ2-1	NA	NA	TGTGCAAGTCGGAAAGGGTGTGGCCATCAGACTCCTGGGGGCGCCTACAATGAGCAGTTCTTC	CASRKGCGHQTPGGAYNEQFF
15	TRBV23-1	TRBJ2-3	NA	few	TGCGCCAGCAGTCAAAATCGAGGGGACACAGATACGCAGTATTTT	CASSQNRGDTDTQYF
13	TRBV30	TRBJ1-1	NA	NA	TGTGCCTGGAAGAGAGACAGCTACACTGAAGCTTTCTTT	CAWKRDSYTEAFF
15	TRBV6-1	TRBJ2-7	NA	few	TGTGCCAGCAGTGAGGGCCCATCTGCCTCCTACGAGCAGTACTTC	CASSEGPSASYEQYF
17	TRBV27	TRBJ1-4	NA	once	TGTGCCAGCAGTTTATCGAGCGGGGGACTCGCTAATGAAAAACTGTTTTTT	CASSLSSGGLANEKLFF
13	TRBV6-6	TRBJ2-1	NA	few	TGTGCCAGCAGTTCGTCCCTGTCCAATGAGCAGTTCTTC	CASSSSLSNEQFF
13	TRBV18	TRBJ2-5	NA	NA	TGTGCCAGCTCACCAACCTTACAAGAGACCCAGTACTTC	CASSPTLQETQYF
15	TRBV11-3	TRBJ2-5	NA	NA	TGTGCCAGCAGCTTAGCCGGGACAACTCAAGAGACCCAGTACTTC	CASSLAGTTQETQYF
17	TRBV30	TRBJ2-3	TRBD2	NA	TGTGCCTGGAGTATCGGTCTTTTCGGGGAGGGGACAGATACGCAGTATTTT	CAWSIGLFGEGTDTQYF
14	TRBV5-1	TRBJ1-1	NA	NA	TGCGCCAGCAGCCCGGACAGTTCGAACACTGAAGCTTTCTTT	CASSPDSSNTEAFF
17	TRBV28	TRBJ2-7	NA	NA	TGTGCCAGCAGTTTCTTAGGCCTGAGTACTCGCTCCTACGAGCAGTACTTC	CASSFLGLSTRSYEQYF
15	TRBV5-1	TRBJ2-5	TRBD1	NA	TGCGCCAGCAGCTCCGACAGGGGGCCGGGAGAGACCCAGTACTTC	CASSSDRGPGETQYF
11	TRBV10-3	TRBJ2-7	NA	NA	TGTGCCATCTCGCACGCCCACGAGCAGTACTTC	CAISHAHEQYF
14	TRBV10-3	TRBJ1-1	NA	NA	TGTGCCATCAGTGAGGTCGGACAACCGCCTGAAGCTTTCTTT	CAISEVGQPPEAFF
12	TRBV29-1	TRBJ2-2	NA	NA	TGCAGCGCCATGACCGACACCGGGGAGCTGTTTTTT	CSAMTDTGELFF
14	TRBV6-1	TRBJ1-1	NA	many	TGTGCCAGCAGTGTCGGGGGCTCGAACACTGAAGCTTTCTTT	CASSVGGSNTEAFF
14	TRBV19	TRBJ2-2	TRBD2	NA	TGTGCCAGTTTGCTAGCGGGGAACACCGGGGAGCTGTTTTTT	CASLLAGNTGELFF
13	TRBV4-3	TRBJ2-1	NA	NA	TGCGCCAGCAGTCGGGGAGAAGGTGGTGAGCAGTTCTTC	CASSRGEGGEQFF
13	TRBV19	TRBJ2-7	NA	NA	TGTGCCAGTAGTAGGGACAACTCCTACGAGCAGTACTTC	CASSRDNSYEQYF
15	TRBV9	TRBJ2-3	TRBD2	NA	TGTGCCAGCAGCGTAGTGTCGGGGGGGACAGATACGCAGTATTTT	CASSVVSGGTDTQYF
18	TRBV11-2	TRBJ2-7	TRBD1	once	TGTGCCAGCAGGAATTTTGGATGGGACAGGGGGTCCCAGTACGAGCAGTACTTC	CASRNFGWDRGSQYEQYF
12	TRBV18	TRBJ1-1	NA	NA	TGTGCCAGCTCAACCGGAGGGGTTGAAGCTTTCTTT	CASSTGGVEAFF
16	TRBV11-2	TRBJ2-7	NA	NA	TGTGCCAGCAGCTTAGACGGTGCAGGGACCTCCTACGAGCAGTACTTC	CASSLDGAGTSYEQYF
14	TRBV10-3	TRBJ2-5	TRBD1	NA	TGTGCCATCAGTGGGAGACAGGGGGGAGAGACCCAGTACTTC	CAISGRQGGETQYF
15	TRBV7-2	TRBJ1-2	TRBD1	NA	TGTGCCAGCAGCCCTCGACAGGGGTTAAACTATGGCTACACCTTC	CASSPRQGLNYGYTF
12	TRBV30	TRBJ2-3	TRBD2	NA	TGTGCCTGGAGACTTAGTGGGGGGGCGCAGTATTTT	CAWRLSGGAQYF
14	TRBV29-1	TRBJ2-7	TRBD1	NA	TGCAGCGTTGTCTCGACAGGGAGACGAGGAGAGCAGTACTTC	CSVVSTGRRGEQYF
17	TRBV19	TRBJ1-1	TRBD1	NA	TGTGCCAGTAGCTCTGATTTCAGGGGGGGGATGAACACTGAAGCTTTCTTT	CASSSDFRGGMNTEAFF
14	TRBV5-8	TRBJ1-2	TRBD1	many	TGTGCCAGCACCCCGGGACAGGGAAACTATGGCTACACCTTC	CASTPGQGNYGYTF
16	TRBV7-8	TRBJ2-5	NA	once	TGTGCCAGCAGCCCAACCCCCCTAGCGCTTCGAGAGACCCAGTACTTC	CASSPTPLALRETQYF
16	TRBV5-1	TRBJ2-3	TRBD2	NA	TGCGCCAGCAGCTTAGCGGGGGCAACTATCACAGATACGCAGTATTTT	CASSLAGATITDTQYF
16	TRBV5-4	TRBJ1-3	NA	once	TGTGCCAGCAGCTTCGGGGGTGGGGTTACTGGAAACACCATATATTTT	CASSFGGGVTGNTIYF
17	TRBV7-8	TRBJ2-1	TRBD2	NA	TGTGCCAGCAGCTTAGCTCGTCAGCGGGGCTCCTACAATGAGCAGTTCTTC	CASSLARQRGSYNEQFF